Listed here is a single T cell receptor (beta chain). This sample stems from a study of T-cell reconstitution after alpha-beta-depleted transplantation in children. Preparation of the TCRbeta library used unique molecular identifiers. TCRdb re-called the PCR reads with MiXCR, one entry per CDR3 protein. The sample yields roughly 200,000 distinct CDR3 sequences, 14% to 15% seen once. The CDR3 spans 12 residues. The V gene lost 4 bases and the J gene lost 9 bases, with 10 bases spanning the gap. Germline V gene lookup returns CDR1 SNHLY and CDR2 FYNNEI. The chain uses TRBV2 and TRBJ2-1; possible D gene TRBD1, 5 bases. The sample consisted of PBMCs from the stem cell graft donor, taken from the stem cell graft. The sequence came from a human donor who donated a stem cell graft to a child with acute lymphoblastic leukemia. Here the CDR3 reads CASSGQFGEQFF. The DNA for the CDR3 is TGTGCCAGCAGTGGACAGTTTGGTGAGCAGTTCTTC.